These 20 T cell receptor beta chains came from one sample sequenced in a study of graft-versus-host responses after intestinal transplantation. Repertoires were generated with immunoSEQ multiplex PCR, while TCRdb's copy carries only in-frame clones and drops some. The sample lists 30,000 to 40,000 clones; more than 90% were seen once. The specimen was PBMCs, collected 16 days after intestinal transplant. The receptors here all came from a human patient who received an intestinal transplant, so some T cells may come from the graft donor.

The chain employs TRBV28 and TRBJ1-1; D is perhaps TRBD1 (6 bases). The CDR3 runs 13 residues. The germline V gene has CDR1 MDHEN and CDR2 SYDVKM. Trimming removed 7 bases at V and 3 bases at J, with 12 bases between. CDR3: CASIRTAYTEAFF. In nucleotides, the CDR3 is TGTGCCAGCATCCGGACAGCCTACACTGAAGCTTTCTTT.

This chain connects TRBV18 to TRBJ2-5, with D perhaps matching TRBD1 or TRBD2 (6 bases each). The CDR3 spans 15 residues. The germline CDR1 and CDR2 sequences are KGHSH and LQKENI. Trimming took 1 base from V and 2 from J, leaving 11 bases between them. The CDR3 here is CASSPQEGGQETQYF. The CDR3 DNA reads TGTGCCAGCTCACCACAAGAGGGGGGACAAGAGACCCAGTACTTC. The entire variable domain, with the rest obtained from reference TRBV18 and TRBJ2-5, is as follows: NAGVMQNPRHLVRRRGQEARLRCSPMKGHSHVYWYRQLPEEGLKFMVYLQKENIIDESGMPKERFSAEFPKEGPSILRIQQVVRGDSAAYFCASSPQEGGQETQYFGPGTRLLVL.

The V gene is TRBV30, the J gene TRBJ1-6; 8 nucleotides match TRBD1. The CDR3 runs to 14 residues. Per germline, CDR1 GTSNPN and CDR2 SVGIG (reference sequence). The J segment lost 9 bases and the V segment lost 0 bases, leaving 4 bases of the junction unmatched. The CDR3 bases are TGTGCCTGGAGTGTAGACAGGGGACTTTCACCCCTCCACTTT. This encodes CAWSVDRGLSPLHF.

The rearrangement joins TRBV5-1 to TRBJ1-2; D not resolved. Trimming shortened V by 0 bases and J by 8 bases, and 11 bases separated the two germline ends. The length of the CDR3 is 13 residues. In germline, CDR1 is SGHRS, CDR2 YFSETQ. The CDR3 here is CASSLAGGNGYTF. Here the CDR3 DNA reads TGCGCCAGCAGCTTGGCGGGCGGGAACGGCTACACCTTC.

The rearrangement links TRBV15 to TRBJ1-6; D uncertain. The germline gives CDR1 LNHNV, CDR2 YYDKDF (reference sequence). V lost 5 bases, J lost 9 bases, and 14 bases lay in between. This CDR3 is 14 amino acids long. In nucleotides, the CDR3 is TGTGCCACCAGCTCCCTCCCTGGGTCTTCACCCCTCCACTTT. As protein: CATSSLPGSSPLHF.

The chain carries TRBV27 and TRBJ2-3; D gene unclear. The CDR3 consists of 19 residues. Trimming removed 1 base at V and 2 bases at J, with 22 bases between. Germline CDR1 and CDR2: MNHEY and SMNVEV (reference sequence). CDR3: CASSLFRTTSSEPTDTQYF. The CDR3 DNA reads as TGTGCCAGCAGTTTATTCAGGACCACCTCCTCGGAACCCACAGATACGCAGTATTTT.

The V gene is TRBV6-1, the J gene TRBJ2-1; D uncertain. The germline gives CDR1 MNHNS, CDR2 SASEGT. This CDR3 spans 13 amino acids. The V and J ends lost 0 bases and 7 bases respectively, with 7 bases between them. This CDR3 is CASSEALGNEQFF. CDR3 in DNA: TGTGCCAGCAGTGAAGCGCTGGGAAATGAGCAGTTCTTC.

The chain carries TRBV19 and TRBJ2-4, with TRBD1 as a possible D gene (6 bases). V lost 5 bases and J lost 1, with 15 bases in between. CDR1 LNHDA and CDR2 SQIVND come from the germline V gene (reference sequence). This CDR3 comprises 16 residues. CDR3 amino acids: CASSVRTDGAKNIQYF. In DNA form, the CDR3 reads TGTGCCAGTAGTGTACGGACAGACGGTGCCAAAAACATTCAGTACTTC.

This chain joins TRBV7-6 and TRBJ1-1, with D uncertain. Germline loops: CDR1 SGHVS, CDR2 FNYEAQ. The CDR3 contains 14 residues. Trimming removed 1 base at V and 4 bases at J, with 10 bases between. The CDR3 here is CASSLGPGATEAFF. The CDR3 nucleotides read TGTGCCAGCAGCTTAGGGCCGGGAGCCACTGAAGCTTTCTTT.

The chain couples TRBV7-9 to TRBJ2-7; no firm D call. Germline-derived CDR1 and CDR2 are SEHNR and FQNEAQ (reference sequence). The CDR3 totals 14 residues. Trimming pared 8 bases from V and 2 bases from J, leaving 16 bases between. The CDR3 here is CASPSLTDPYEQYF. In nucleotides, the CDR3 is TGTGCCAGCCCGTCCCTGACGGACCCCTACGAGCAGTACTTC.

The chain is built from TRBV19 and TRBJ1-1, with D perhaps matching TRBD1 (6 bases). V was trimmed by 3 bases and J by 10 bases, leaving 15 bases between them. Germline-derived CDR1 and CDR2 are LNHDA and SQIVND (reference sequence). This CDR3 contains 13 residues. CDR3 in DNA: TGTGCCAGTAGTATGGGGGGCAACTTTGGAGCTTTCTTT. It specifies CASSMGGNFGAFF. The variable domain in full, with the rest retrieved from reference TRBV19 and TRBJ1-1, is DGGITQSPKYLFRKEGQNVTLSCEQNLNHDAMYWYRQDPGQGLRLIYYSQIVNDFQKGDIAEGYSVSREKKESFPLTVTSAQKNPTAFYLCASSMGGNFGAFFGQGTRLTVV.

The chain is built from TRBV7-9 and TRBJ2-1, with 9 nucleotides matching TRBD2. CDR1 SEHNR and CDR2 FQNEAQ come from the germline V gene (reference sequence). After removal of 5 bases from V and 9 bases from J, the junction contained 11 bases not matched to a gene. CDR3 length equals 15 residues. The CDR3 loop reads CASSAPGGRVPEQFF. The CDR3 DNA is TGTGCCAGCAGCGCCCCGGGCGGGAGGGTTCCTGAGCAGTTCTTC.

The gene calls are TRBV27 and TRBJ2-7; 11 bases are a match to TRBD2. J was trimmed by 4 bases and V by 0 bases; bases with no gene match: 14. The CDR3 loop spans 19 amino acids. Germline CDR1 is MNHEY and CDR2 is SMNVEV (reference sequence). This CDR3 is CASSLSVGTSGLSPYEQYF. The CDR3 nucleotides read TGTGCCAGCAGTTTATCCGTCGGGACTAGCGGCCTCAGCCCTTACGAGCAGTACTTC.

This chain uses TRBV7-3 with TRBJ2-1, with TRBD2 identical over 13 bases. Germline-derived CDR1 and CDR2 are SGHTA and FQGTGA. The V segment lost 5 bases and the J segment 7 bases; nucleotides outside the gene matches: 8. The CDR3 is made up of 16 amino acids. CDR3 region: CASSLTGLAGTNEQFF. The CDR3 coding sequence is TGTGCCAGCAGCCTGACGGGACTAGCGGGGACAAATGAGCAGTTCTTC.

The CDR3 spells CASSYQTDTQYF. DNA for the CDR3: TGTGCCAGCAGTTACCAGACAGATACGCAGTATTTT. The V call is TRBV27, the J call TRBJ2-3; D not resolved. Germline CDR1 is MNHEY and CDR2 is SMNVEV (reference sequence). V lost 4 bases, J lost 3 bases, and 5 bases lay in between. CDR3 length equals 12 residues.

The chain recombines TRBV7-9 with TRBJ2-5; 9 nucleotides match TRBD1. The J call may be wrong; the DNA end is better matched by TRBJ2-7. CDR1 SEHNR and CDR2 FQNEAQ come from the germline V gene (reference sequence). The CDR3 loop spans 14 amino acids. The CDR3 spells CASSLVGQGVEQYF. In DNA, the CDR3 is TGTGCCAGCAGCTTAGTGGGACAGGGAGTCGAGCAGTACTTC.

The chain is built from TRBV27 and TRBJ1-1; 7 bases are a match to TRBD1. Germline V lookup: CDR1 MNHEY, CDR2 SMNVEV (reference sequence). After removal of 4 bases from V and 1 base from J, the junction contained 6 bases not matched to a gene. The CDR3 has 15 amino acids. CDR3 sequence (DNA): TGTGCCAGCAGTTCGACGACAGGGTGGAACACTGAAGCTTTCTTT. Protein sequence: CASSSTTGWNTEAFF.

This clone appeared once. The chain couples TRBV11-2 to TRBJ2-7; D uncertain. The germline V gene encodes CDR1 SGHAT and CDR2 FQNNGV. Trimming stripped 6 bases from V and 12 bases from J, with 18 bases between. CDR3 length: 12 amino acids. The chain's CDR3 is CASRNPMGDPYF. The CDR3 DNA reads TGTGCCAGCAGGAACCCCATGGGCGATCCGTACTTC.

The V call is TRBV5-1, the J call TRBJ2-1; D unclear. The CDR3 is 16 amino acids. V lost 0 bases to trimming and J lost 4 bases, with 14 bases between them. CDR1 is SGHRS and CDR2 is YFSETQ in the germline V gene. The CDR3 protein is CASSLDWGIGYNEQFF. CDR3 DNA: TGCGCCAGCAGCTTGGACTGGGGTATAGGGTACAATGAGCAGTTCTTC.

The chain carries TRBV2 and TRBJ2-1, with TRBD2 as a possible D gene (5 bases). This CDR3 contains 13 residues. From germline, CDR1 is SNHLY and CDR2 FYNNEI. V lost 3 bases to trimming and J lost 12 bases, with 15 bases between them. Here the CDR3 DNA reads TGTGCCAGCAGTGAGGCCGGGGAGACGTGGCAGTTCTTC. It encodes CASSEAGETWQFF.